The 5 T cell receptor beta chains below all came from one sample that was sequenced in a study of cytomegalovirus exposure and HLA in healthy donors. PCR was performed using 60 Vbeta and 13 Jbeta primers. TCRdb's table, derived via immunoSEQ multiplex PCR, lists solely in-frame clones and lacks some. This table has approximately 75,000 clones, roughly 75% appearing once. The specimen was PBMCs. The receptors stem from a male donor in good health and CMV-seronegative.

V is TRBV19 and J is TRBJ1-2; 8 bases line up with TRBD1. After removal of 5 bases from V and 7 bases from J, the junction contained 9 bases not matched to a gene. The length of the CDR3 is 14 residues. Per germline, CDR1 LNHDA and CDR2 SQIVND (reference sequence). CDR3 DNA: TGTGCCAGTAGTTCATCGGACAGGGCATCTGGCTACACCTTC. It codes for CASSSSDRASGYTF.

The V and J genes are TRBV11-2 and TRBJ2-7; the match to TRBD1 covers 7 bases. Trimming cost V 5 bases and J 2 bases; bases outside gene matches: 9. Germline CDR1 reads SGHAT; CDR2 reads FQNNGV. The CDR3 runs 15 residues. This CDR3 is CASSPRTGMAYEQYF. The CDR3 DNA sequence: TGTGCCAGCAGCCCGAGGACAGGTATGGCCTACGAGCAGTACTTC.

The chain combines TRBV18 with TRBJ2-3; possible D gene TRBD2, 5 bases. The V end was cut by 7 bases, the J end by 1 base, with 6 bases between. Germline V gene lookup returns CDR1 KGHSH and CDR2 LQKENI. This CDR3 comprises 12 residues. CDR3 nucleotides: TGTGCCAGCTACGGGGGCACAGATACGCAGTATTTT. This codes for CASYGGTDTQYF.

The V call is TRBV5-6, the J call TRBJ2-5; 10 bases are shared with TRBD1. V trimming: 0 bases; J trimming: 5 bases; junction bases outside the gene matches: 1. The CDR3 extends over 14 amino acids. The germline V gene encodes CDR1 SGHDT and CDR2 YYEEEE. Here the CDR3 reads CASSLAGQGETQYF. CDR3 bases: TGTGCCAGCAGCTTGGCGGGACAGGGGGAGACCCAGTACTTC.

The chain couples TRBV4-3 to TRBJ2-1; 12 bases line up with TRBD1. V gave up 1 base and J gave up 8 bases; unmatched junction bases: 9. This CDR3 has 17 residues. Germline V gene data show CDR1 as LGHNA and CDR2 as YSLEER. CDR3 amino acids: CASSQAAAGQGAHEQFF. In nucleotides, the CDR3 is TGCGCCAGCAGCCAAGCGGCAGCGGGACAGGGGGCTCATGAGCAGTTCTTC.